The 2 T cell receptor beta chains reported below all come from one sample, sequenced in a study of OX40 agonist ivuxolimab in advanced cancers. Some clones are missing from TCRdb's copy, which holds only in-frame ones; the method was immunoSEQ multiplex PCR. Found here are 35,000 to 45,000 clones, approximately 90% of them singletons; the top ten hold around 15%. The sequencing used CD4+ or CD8+ T cells sorted from blood, collected in a trial of the OX40 agonist ivuxolimab. These receptors were taken from an adult with an advanced solid tumor such as melanoma, head and neck, liver or kidney cancer.

The gene calls are TRBV19 and TRBJ2-3, with 8 bases aligning to TRBD1. V lost 5 bases and J lost 1; bases outside the gene matches: 20. CDR1 LNHDA and CDR2 SQIVND come from the germline V gene (reference sequence). There are 20 residues in the CDR3. The CDR3 DNA sequence: TGTGCCAGTAGTTTCCCGGACAGGGTAGGAGCGGATCAACGCACAGATACGCAGTATTTT. Its translation: CASSFPDRVGADQRTDTQYF.

The chain is built from TRBV5-4 and TRBJ2-1, with 7 bases matching TRBD1. Germline CDR1 SGHNT, CDR2 YYREEE (reference sequence). CDR3 length: 13 residues. The ends lost 9 bases at V and 6 bases at J; junction bases unmatched: 9. CDR3 coding DNA: TGTGCCATCGCGACAGGGTCAAGCAATGAGCAGTTCTTC. Amino acid sequence: CAIATGSSNEQFF.